These 19 T cell receptor beta chains originate from one sample sequenced in a study of T cell changes during pregnancy in multiple sclerosis. Measured with immunoSEQ multiplex PCR; TCRdb has only the in-frame clones, and not every one. This sample has about 68,000 clones, with approximately 90% found just once. The source material was peripheral blood, sampled in the third trimester of pregnancy. The source of these receptors is a female donor with multiple sclerosis, enrolled in a pregnancy study.

The chain couples TRBV4-3 to TRBJ1-2; no firm D call. This CDR3 contains 15 residues. CDR1 and CDR2 from the germline V gene are LGHNA and YSLEER. The ends were cut back, 1 base at V and 5 bases at J, with 14 bases in the middle. CDR3 DNA: TGCGCCAGCAGCCAAGGCTCGGCGGGGATTTATGGCTACACCTTC. This encodes CASSQGSAGIYGYTF.

This chain uses TRBV4-1 with TRBJ1-2, with TRBD1 matching 8 bases. There are 15 residues in the CDR3. The germline V gene has CDR1 MGHRA and CDR2 YSYEKL. V trimming: 3 bases; J trimming: 3 bases; junction bases outside the gene matches: 6. CDR3 in amino acids: CASSQETGQDYGYTF. The CDR3 DNA is TGCGCCAGCAGCCAGGAGACGGGACAGGACTATGGCTACACCTTC.

The rearrangement joins TRBV7-2 to TRBJ2-7; 11 positions agree with TRBD2. The CDR3 has 15 residues. The junction had 12 bases not matched to a gene; V was cut back by 4 bases and J by 10 bases. CDR1 and CDR2 from the germline V gene are SGHTA and FQGNSA. CDR3 residues: CASSSVSGGVSSQYF. The CDR3 nucleotides read TGTGCCAGCAGCTCAGTTAGCGGGGGGGTATCGTCCCAGTACTTC.

This rearrangement joins TRBV28 to TRBJ2-1; TRBD2 might be the D (5 bases). Germline values: CDR1 MDHEN, CDR2 SYDVKM. The CDR3 covers 13 residues. With 11 bases removed from V and 4 bases from J, the gap between germline ends came to 15 bases. CDR3 DNA sequence: TGTGCCTCCCGGGATGAGGGATACAATGAGCAGTTCTTC. It is translated as CASRDEGYNEQFF.

The chain carries TRBV7-9 and TRBJ1-3, with D perhaps matching TRBD1 (5 bases). Germline V gives CDR1 SEHNR, CDR2 FQNEAQ (reference sequence). V lost 6 bases and J 2 bases, leaving 11 bases between the germline ends. The length of the CDR3 is 14 residues. CDR3: CASRPDSTGNTIYF. The CDR3 coding sequence is TGTGCCAGCAGGCCAGACAGCACTGGAAACACCATATATTTT.

This chain joins TRBV7-2 and TRBJ1-6; D may be TRBD1 (6 bases). This CDR3 comprises 16 residues. Per germline, CDR1 SGHTA and CDR2 FQGNSA. The V and J ends lost 0 bases and 9 bases respectively, with 15 bases between them. DNA of the CDR3: TGTGCCAGCAGCTTAGCGCAGGGAGGGGGAGGTTCACCCCTCCACTTT. Its translation: CASSLAQGGGGSPLHF. The full variable domain, its missing parts supplied by reference TRBV7-2 and TRBJ1-6, is GAGVSQSPSNKVTEKGKDVELRCDPISGHTALYWYRQSLGQGLEFLIYFQGNSAPDKSGLPSDRFSAERTGGSVSTLTIQRTQQEDSAVYLCASSLAQGGGGSPLHFGNGTRLTVT.

This clone was observed a handful of times. CDR3 region: CASTGQGMDNYGYTF. Written as DNA, the CDR3 is TGTGCCAGTACGGGACAGGGGATGGATAACTATGGCTACACCTTC. The chain combines TRBV6-1 with TRBJ1-2; 10 bases are shared with TRBD1. V shed 9 bases, J shed 1 base, and the junction held 8 bases outside the gene matches. This CDR3 comprises 15 residues. Germline CDR1 and CDR2: MNHNS and SASEGT.

This rearrangement joins TRBV7-9 to TRBJ1-2; D might be TRBD1 (5 bases). Germline CDR1 SEHNR, CDR2 FQNEAQ (reference sequence). This CDR3 has 11 amino acids. Trimming took 1 base from V and 12 from J, leaving 9 bases between them. For the CDR3, the DNA is TGTGCCAGCAGCTTAGGGGGCTATAACACCTTC. It yields the protein CASSLGGYNTF.

The rearrangement joins TRBV5-1 to TRBJ2-3, with D maybe TRBD1 (5 bases). Trimming cost V 9 bases and J 2 bases, with 16 bases left between them. CDR3 size: 14 residues. Germline values: CDR1 SGHRS, CDR2 YFSETQ. This CDR3 is CATTRDRLTDTQYF. The CDR3 DNA sequence: TGCGCCACCACCCGCGACAGACTCACAGATACGCAGTATTTT.

The genes are TRBV4-3 and TRBJ1-2, with 7 bases fitting TRBD1. The CDR3 runs 16 residues. Trimming at V came to 0 bases and at J to 3 bases, leaving 7 bases not matched to a gene. Germline-derived CDR1 and CDR2 are LGHNA and YSLEER. The CDR3 is CASSQEMGRGDYGYTF. For the CDR3, the DNA is TGCGCCAGCAGCCAAGAAATGGGCAGGGGGGACTATGGCTACACCTTC.

V usage is TRBV9 and J usage is TRBJ2-3, with D possibly TRBD2 on 6 matching bases. CDR1 and CDR2 from the germline V gene are SGDLS and YYNGEE. The germline V and J ends were trimmed by 3 bases and 3 bases, with 8 bases remaining between them. This CDR3 spans 13 amino acids. CDR3: CASSAGVTDTQYF. CDR3 DNA sequence: TGTGCCAGCAGCGCGGGGGTAACAGATACGCAGTATTTT.

This chain uses TRBV19 with TRBJ1-2, with D possibly TRBD1 on 5 matching bases. The CDR3 is 15 residues long. V was trimmed by 5 bases and J by 2 bases, leaving 15 bases between them. Per germline, CDR1 LNHDA and CDR2 SQIVND (reference sequence). The CDR3 bases are TGTGCCAGTAGTGTCGGAGGCGGGGGGAACTATGGCTACACCTTC. It translates to CASSVGGGGNYGYTF.

This clone was counted a single time. This sequence joins TRBV11-2 and TRBJ2-2, with no clear D. Germline V gene lookup returns CDR1 SGHAT and CDR2 FQNNGV. The V gene lost 3 bases and the J gene lost 5 bases, with 7 bases spanning the gap. The length of the CDR3 is 13 residues. CDR3 DNA: TGTGCCAGCAGCTTTTCCCCAACCGGGGAGCTGTTTTTT. It translates to CASSFSPTGELFF. The full variable domain, with the rest looked up from reference TRBV11-2 and TRBJ2-2, is EAGVAQSPRYKIIEKRQSVAFWCNPISGHATLYWYQQILGQGPKLLIQFQNNGVVDDSQLPKDRFSAERLKGVDSTLKIQPAKLEDSAVYLCASSFSPTGELFFGEGSRLTVL.

The rearrangement links TRBV5-5 to TRBJ1-1; tentative D call: TRBD1 (5 bases). Trimming pared 3 bases from V and 3 bases from J, leaving 12 bases between. Germline V lookup: CDR1 SGHKS, CDR2 YYEKEE (reference sequence). The CDR3 is 14 residues long. The CDR3 DNA reads as TGTGCCAGCAGCTGGGGAGGGGCGGACACTGAAGCTTTCTTT. Its protein product is CASSWGGADTEAFF.

The chain combines TRBV5-1 with TRBJ1-6; the match to TRBD1 covers 9 bases. CDR3 length: 15 amino acids. V dropped 4 bases and J dropped 10; count of bases not matched to a gene: 9. Germline V CDR1 and CDR2: SGHRS, YFSETQ. The CDR3 DNA reads TGCGCCAGCAGCCGAGGGGACAGGGCGAACTCACCCCTCCACTTT. It codes for CASSRGDRANSPLHF. Full variable domain (rest looked up from reference TRBV5-1 and TRBJ1-6): KAGVTQTPRYLIKTRGQQVTLSCSPISGHRSVSWYQQTPGQGLQFLFEYFSETQRNKGNFPGRFSGRQFSNSRSEMNVSTLELGDSALYLCASSRGDRANSPLHFGNGTRLTVT.

The chain combines TRBV30 with TRBJ1-3; no reliable D call. Trimming cost V 2 bases and J 2 bases, with 7 bases left between them. The CDR3 length is 13 residues. The germline CDR1 and CDR2 sequences are GTSNPN and SVGIG (reference sequence). The CDR3 protein is CAWSLIAGNTIYF. For the CDR3, the DNA is TGTGCCTGGAGTCTTATAGCTGGAAACACCATATATTTT.

The chain recombines TRBV5-1 with TRBJ1-1; D is perhaps TRBD1 (6 bases). V lost 0 bases to trimming and J lost 2 bases, with 11 bases between them. The CDR3 has 15 residues. Germline V gene lookup returns CDR1 SGHRS and CDR2 YFSETQ. CDR3 in DNA: TGCGCCAGCAGCTTGGAAGCCAGGGGAAACACTGAAGCTTTCTTT. It translates to CASSLEARGNTEAFF.

The chain is built from TRBV29-1 and TRBJ1-1, with D maybe TRBD1 (5 bases). Germline V gene sequence: CDR1 SQVTM, CDR2 ANQGSEA. This CDR3 region has 13 residues. The CDR3 is CTLERQGSTEAFF. CDR3 nucleotides: TGCACCCTAGAGAGGCAGGGCTCCACTGAAGCTTTCTTT.

This chain joins TRBV4-1 and TRBJ1-1; D uncertain. The CDR3 is 15 amino acids. Germline assignment: CDR1 MGHRA and CDR2 YSYEKL. Trimming took off 1 base at V and 1 base at J, with 10 bases between the two ends. The DNA of the CDR3 is TGCGCCAGCAGCCAAGGTCATTCAGGGAACACTGAAGCTTTCTTT. Amino acid sequence: CASSQGHSGNTEAFF.